One sample yielded the 27 T cell receptor beta chains listed below, sequenced in a study of T cell changes during pregnancy in multiple sclerosis. The table came from immunoSEQ multiplex PCR; TCRdb's copy has only in-frame clones and leaves some out. The data show about 51,000 clones, around 93% seen once. The specimen was CD8+ T cells from peripheral blood mononuclear cells, collected in the second trimester of pregnancy. The receptors here all came from a female donor with multiple sclerosis, enrolled in a pregnancy study.

This chain links TRBV29-1 with TRBJ1-1, with 9 nucleotides matching TRBD1. The length of the CDR3 is 15 residues. V shed 4 bases, J shed 1 base, and the junction held 7 bases outside the gene matches. Germline V gene data show CDR1 as SQVTM and CDR2 as ANQGSEA. The CDR3: CSVVRQGGTNTEAFF. The CDR3 DNA follows: TGCAGCGTTGTGAGACAGGGGGGAACGAACACTGAAGCTTTCTTT.

The chain is built from TRBV14 and TRBJ1-2; D is unclear. CDR1 and CDR2 from the germline V gene are SGHDN and FVKESK. This CDR3 region has 13 residues. Trimming cost V 0 bases and J 4 bases, with 6 bases left between them. For the CDR3, the DNA is TGTGCCAGCAGCCAAGATCCCGTCTATGGCTACACCTTC. Translation: CASSQDPVYGYTF.

The gene calls are TRBV14 and TRBJ1-2, with a tentative D call TRBD1 (5 bases). The CDR3 runs 16 residues. CDR1 is SGHDN and CDR2 is FVKESK in the germline V gene. V was shortened by 0 bases and J by 4 bases, with 15 bases between the two germline ends. DNA of the CDR3: TGTGCCAGCAGCCAAGATCGTGGGGCTTTCCTCTATGGCTACACCTTC. Translating it yields CASSQDRGAFLYGYTF.

The chain couples TRBV5-8 to TRBJ2-7; no clear D. The CDR3 consists of 12 residues. Trimming pared 4 bases from V and 4 bases from J, leaving 9 bases between. Germline V gene sequence: CDR1 SGHTS, CDR2 YDEGEE. DNA of the CDR3: TGTGCCAGCAGCCCCGCCCTATACGAGCAGTACTTC. Residues: CASSPALYEQYF.

V usage is TRBV4-3 and J usage is TRBJ2-7, with D tentatively TRBD1 (6 bases). V dropped 0 bases and J dropped 4 bases, with 10 bases sitting between them. This CDR3 is 14 amino acids long. Germline assignment: CDR1 LGHNA and CDR2 YSLEER. As DNA, the CDR3 is TGCGCCAGCAGCCAAGAAGGACAGATATACGAGCAGTACTTC. This encodes CASSQEGQIYEQYF.

The rearrangement uses TRBV9 and TRBJ2-1; D may be TRBD1 (5 bases). V was trimmed by 3 bases and J by 7 bases, leaving 14 bases between them. The CDR3 is 14 residues long. Germline CDR1 reads SGDLS; CDR2 reads YYNGEE. The CDR3 DNA reads TGTGCCAGCAGCGACGAGGCAGGGTGGAATGAGCAGTTCTTC. Translation gives CASSDEAGWNEQFF.

The chain links TRBV2 to TRBJ2-7; the match to TRBD2 covers 10 bases. V lost 8 bases and J lost 7; bases outside the gene matches: 11. The CDR3 totals 14 residues. Germline V CDR1 and CDR2: SNHLY, FYNNEI. CDR3 protein: CASFPSGGAREQYF. In DNA form, the CDR3 reads TGTGCCAGCTTCCCAAGCGGGGGGGCCCGGGAGCAGTACTTC.

The chain recombines TRBV6-4 with TRBJ2-1; TRBD2 agrees at 14 bases. CDR1 is MRHNA, CDR2 SNTAGT, per germline. V shed 6 bases, J shed 3 bases, and the junction held 13 bases outside the gene matches. This CDR3 has 19 amino acids. The CDR3 DNA is TGTGCCAGCAGGAGACTAGCGGGGGGGCCGGCCCCAGACTACAATGAGCAGTTCTTC. This encodes CASRRLAGGPAPDYNEQFF.

The V and J genes are TRBV6-1 and TRBJ2-1; 10 bases are a match to TRBD2. Unmatched junction bases numbered 12, after V lost 7 bases and J lost 9 bases. This CDR3 has 15 residues. CDR1 and CDR2 from the germline V gene are MNHNS and SASEGT. CDR3 amino acids: CASTFKSGGAGEQFF. CDR3 sequence (DNA): TGTGCCAGCACTTTTAAAAGCGGGGGGGCGGGTGAGCAGTTCTTC.

In its sample, this clone was seen once. The V gene is TRBV7-8, the J gene TRBJ2-7; 9 nucleotides align to TRBD1. The length of the CDR3 is 15 residues. Germline V lookup: CDR1 SGHVS, CDR2 FQNEAQ. Trimming removed 1 base from V and 5 bases from J; junction bases left unmatched: 6. The CDR3 reads CASSLGGQGPHEQYF. The CDR3 DNA reads TGTGCCAGCAGCTTAGGAGGACAGGGGCCCCACGAGCAGTACTTC.

The CDR3 region has the DNA TGCAGCGTGGCCGGGACAGGGAGTTCAACTAATGAAAAACTGTTTTTT. Its translation is CSVAGTGSSTNEKLFF. The chain joins TRBV29-1 to TRBJ1-4; TRBD1 aligns across 9 bases. This CDR3 has 16 residues. The trim removed 6 bases at V and 0 bases at J, leaving 8 bases unmatched. Germline values: CDR1 SQVTM, CDR2 ANQGSEA.

V usage is TRBV11-2 and J usage is TRBJ2-7; 10 bases agree with TRBD1. J lost 0 bases, V lost 1 base, and 3 bases had no gene match. Germline loops: CDR1 SGHAT, CDR2 FQNNGV. The CDR3 has 16 residues. CDR3 nucleotide sequence: TGTGCCAGCAGCTTAGCAGACAGGGGGCCCTCCTACGAGCAGTACTTC. It yields the protein CASSLADRGPSYEQYF.

The rearrangement links TRBV9 to TRBJ2-6; tentative D call: TRBD1 (5 bases). The CDR3 sequence is 15 residues long. Looked up from germline, CDR1 is SGDLS and CDR2 is YYNGEE. Trimming pared 4 bases from V and 1 base from J, leaving 9 bases between. CDR3 in DNA: TGTGCCAGCAGCCCTCAGGGATCTGGGGCCAACGTCCTGACTTTC. Translating gives CASSPQGSGANVLTF.

This chain connects TRBV12-5 to TRBJ1-1; D is possibly TRBD1 (6 bases). The CDR3 consists of 13 residues. V shed 6 bases and J shed 6 bases, with 14 bases lying between them. Germline loops: CDR1 LGHNT, CDR2 FRNRAP. The CDR3 nucleotides read TGTGCTAGTGGCCCTAGGGGGACCGCTGAAGCTTTCTTT. This codes for CASGPRGTAEAFF.

The V call is TRBV9, the J call TRBJ1-1, with unresolved D. The V gene's germline CDR1 is SGDLS and CDR2 YYNGEE. Between the trimmed V and J ends, which lost 3 bases and 4 bases, there was a span of 10 bases. The CDR3 spans 13 residues. CDR3 region: CASSAHERTEAFF. CDR3 sequence (DNA): TGTGCCAGCAGCGCCCACGAGCGCACTGAAGCTTTCTTT. The variable domain in full, completed from reference TRBV9 and TRBJ1-1, reads DSGVTQTPKHLITATGQRVTLRCSPRSGDLSVYWYQQSLDQGLQFLIQYYNGEERAKGNILERFSAQQFPDLHSELNLSSLELGDSALYFCASSAHERTEAFFGQGTRLTVV.

The chain employs TRBV15 and TRBJ1-1, with a possible D match to TRBD1 (5 bases). Germline V gene sequence: CDR1 LNHNV, CDR2 YYDKDF (reference sequence). V was clipped by 2 bases and J by 5 bases, with 18 bases between them. This CDR3 comprises 16 residues. The CDR3 reads CATSRNGGSWGTEAFF. The CDR3 DNA follows: TGTGCCACCAGCAGAAATGGGGGGTCCTGGGGGACTGAAGCTTTCTTT. Drawing the rest from reference TRBV15 and TRBJ1-1, the complete variable domain is DAMVIQNPRYQVTQFGKPVTLSCSQTLNHNVMYWYQQKSSQAPKLLFHYYDKDFNNEADTPDNFQSRRPNTSFCFLDIRSPGLGDTAMYLCATSRNGGSWGTEAFFGQGTRLTVV.

This chain uses TRBV27 with TRBJ1-2, with 9 positions matching TRBD1. Germline values: CDR1 MNHEY, CDR2 SMNVEV (reference sequence). The junction had 13 bases not matched to a gene; V was cut back by 6 bases and J by 8 bases. The CDR3 consists of 15 residues. Written as DNA, the CDR3 is TGTGCCAGCAGCCGAGCACCGGGACAGGGAATGGGCTACACCTTC. Residues: CASSRAPGQGMGYTF.

The genes are TRBV6-1 and TRBJ2-1; 8 nucleotides agree with TRBD1. CDR1 and CDR2 (germline): MNHNS, SASEGT. Trimming at V came to 1 base and at J to 9 bases, leaving 8 bases not matched to a gene. This CDR3 region has 15 residues. Here the CDR3 DNA reads TGTGCCAGCAGTGAAGTACAGGGGGTTCGGTTTGAGCAGTTCTTC. It yields the protein CASSEVQGVRFEQFF.

This chain uses TRBV18 with TRBJ2-1; TRBD1 aligns across 8 bases. CDR3 length: 15 amino acids. The germline V gene has CDR1 KGHSH and CDR2 LQKENI. V lost 5 bases to trimming and J lost 0 bases; unmatched junction nucleotides: 3. The CDR3 DNA reads TGTGCCAGCTCAGGGGACAGGAGCTCCTACAATGAGCAGTTCTTC. Encoded protein: CASSGDRSSYNEQFF.

This chain connects TRBV6-5 to TRBJ1-5, with D unclear. The CDR3 has 15 residues. The germline CDR1 and CDR2 sequences are MNHEY and SVGAGI. Trimming removed 4 bases from V and 1 base from J, with 11 bases in between. CDR3: CASSLLEGSNQPQHF. The DNA for the CDR3 is TGTGCCAGCAGTTTGTTGGAGGGCAGCAATCAGCCCCAGCATTTT.

The CDR3 sequence is CASNPQGNYGYTF. The CDR3 coding sequence is TGTGCCAGCAACCCACAGGGGAACTATGGCTACACCTTC. V usage is TRBV5-6 and J usage is TRBJ1-2, with 7 bases identical to TRBD1. In germline, CDR1 is SGHDT, CDR2 YYEEEE. With 6 bases clipped from V and 2 bases from J, the junction kept 4 bases outside the gene matches. The CDR3 sequence is 13 residues long.

The V gene is TRBV13, the J gene TRBJ2-2; a possible D gene is TRBD2 (5 bases). Germline V gene lookup returns CDR1 PRHDT and CDR2 FYEKMQ (reference sequence). With 7 bases removed from V and 4 bases from J, the gap between germline ends came to 10 bases. The CDR3 covers 13 residues. The CDR3 nucleotides are TGTGCCAGCACTCCGGGGTCCACCGGGGAGCTGTTTTTT. Amino acids: CASTPGSTGELFF.

This clone is termed medium-sized. This sequence joins TRBV19 and TRBJ2-7; D is unresolved. V was cut by 3 bases and J by 2 bases, with 14 bases left in between. There are 15 residues in the CDR3. Germline V lookup: CDR1 LNHDA, CDR2 SQIVND (reference sequence). The CDR3 DNA follows: TGTGCCAGTAGTATGATTGACGGCGAGGCCTACGAGCAGTACTTC. Encoded protein: CASSMIDGEAYEQYF.

CDR3 sequence (DNA): TGTGCCAGCAGCTGGGGGACAGAGCAAGAGACCCAGTACTTC. It specifies CASSWGTEQETQYF. The chain carries TRBV7-6 and TRBJ2-5; 7 bases match TRBD1. With 4 bases clipped from V and 2 bases from J, the junction kept 4 bases outside the gene matches. The CDR3 extends over 14 amino acids. Germline-derived CDR1 and CDR2 are SGHVS and FNYEAQ. The full variable domain, rest sourced from reference TRBV7-6 and TRBJ2-5, is GAGVSQSPRYKVTKRGQDVALRCDPISGHVSLYWYRQALGQGPEFLTYFNYEAQQDKSGLPNDRFSAERPEGSISTLTIQRTEQRDSAMYRCASSWGTEQETQYFGPGTRLLVL.

V is TRBV13 and J is TRBJ1-6, with 11 bases identical to TRBD1. In germline, CDR1 is PRHDT, CDR2 FYEKMQ (reference sequence). CDR3 length: 16 amino acids. Trimming cost V 3 bases and J 6 bases; bases outside gene matches: 4. The CDR3: CASSFAGQGGNSPLHF. CDR3 in DNA: TGTGCCAGCAGCTTTGCGGGACAGGGGGGTAATTCACCCCTCCACTTT.

Comment on this clone: The sample holds other DNA sequences that translate to the same CDR3. V and J are TRBV5-1 and TRBJ1-1; 8 bases fit TRBD1. Germline V lookup: CDR1 SGHRS, CDR2 YFSETQ. The CDR3 sequence is 14 residues long. Trimming removed 4 bases from V and 5 bases from J; junction bases left unmatched: 7. For the CDR3, the DNA is TGCGCCAGCAGCCCCGGAACAGGGGGAACTGAAGCTTTCTTT. Protein sequence: CASSPGTGGTEAFF.

The chain links TRBV4-1 to TRBJ2-1; possibly TRBD1 for D (6 bases). This CDR3 comprises 15 residues. Germline V CDR1 and CDR2: MGHRA, YSYEKL. The V gene lost 1 base and the J gene lost 0 bases, with 7 bases spanning the gap. CDR3 sequence reads: CASSQAQGSYNEQFF. In DNA form, the CDR3 reads TGCGCCAGCAGCCAAGCACAGGGCTCCTACAATGAGCAGTTCTTC.